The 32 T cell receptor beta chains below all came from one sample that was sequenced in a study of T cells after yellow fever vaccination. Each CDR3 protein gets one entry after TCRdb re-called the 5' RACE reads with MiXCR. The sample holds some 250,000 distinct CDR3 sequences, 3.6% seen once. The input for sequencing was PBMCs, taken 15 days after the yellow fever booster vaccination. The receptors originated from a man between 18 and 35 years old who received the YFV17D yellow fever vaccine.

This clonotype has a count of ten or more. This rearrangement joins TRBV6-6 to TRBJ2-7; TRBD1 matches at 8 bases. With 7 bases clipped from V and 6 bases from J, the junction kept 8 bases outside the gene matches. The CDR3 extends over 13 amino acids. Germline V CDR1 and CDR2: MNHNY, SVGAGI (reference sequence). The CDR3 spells CASKGQALLEQYF. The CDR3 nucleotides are TGTGCCAGCAAGGGACAGGCCCTCCTCGAGCAGTACTTC.

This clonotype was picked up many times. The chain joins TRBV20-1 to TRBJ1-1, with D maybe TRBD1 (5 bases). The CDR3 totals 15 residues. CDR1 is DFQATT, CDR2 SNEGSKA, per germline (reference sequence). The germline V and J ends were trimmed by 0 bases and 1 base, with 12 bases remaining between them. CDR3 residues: CSARDLGTGNTEAFF. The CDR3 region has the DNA TGCAGTGCTAGAGATCTTGGGACGGGGAACACTGAAGCTTTCTTT.

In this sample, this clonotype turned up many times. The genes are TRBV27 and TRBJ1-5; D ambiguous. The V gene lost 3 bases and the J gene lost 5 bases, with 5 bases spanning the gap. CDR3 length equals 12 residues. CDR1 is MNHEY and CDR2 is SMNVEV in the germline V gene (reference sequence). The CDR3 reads CASSFGDQPQHF. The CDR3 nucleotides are TGTGCCAGCAGTTTCGGCGATCAGCCCCAGCATTTT.

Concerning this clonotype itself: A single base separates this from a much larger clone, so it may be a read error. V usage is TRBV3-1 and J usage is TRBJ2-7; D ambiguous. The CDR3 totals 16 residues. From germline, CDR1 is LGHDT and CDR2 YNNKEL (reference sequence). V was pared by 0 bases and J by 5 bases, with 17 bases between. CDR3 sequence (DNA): TGTGCCAGCAGCCAAGACTTCGGCCAGTGGGTCGACGAGCAGTACTTC. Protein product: CASSQDFGQWVDEQYF.

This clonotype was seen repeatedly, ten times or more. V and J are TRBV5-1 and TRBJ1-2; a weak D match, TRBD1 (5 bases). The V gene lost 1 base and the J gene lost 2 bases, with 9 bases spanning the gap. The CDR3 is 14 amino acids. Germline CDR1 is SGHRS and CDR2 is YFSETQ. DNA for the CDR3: TGCGCCAGCAGCTTGTCCCCAGGGAACTATGGCTACACCTTC. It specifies CASSLSPGNYGYTF.

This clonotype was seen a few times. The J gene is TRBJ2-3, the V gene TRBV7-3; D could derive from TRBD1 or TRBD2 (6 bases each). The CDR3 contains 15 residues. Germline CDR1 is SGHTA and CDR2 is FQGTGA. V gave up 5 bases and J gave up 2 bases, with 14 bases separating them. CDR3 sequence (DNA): TGTGCCAGCAGCCCCCTGGGGGGCTACACAGATACGCAGTATTTT. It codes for CASSPLGGYTDTQYF.

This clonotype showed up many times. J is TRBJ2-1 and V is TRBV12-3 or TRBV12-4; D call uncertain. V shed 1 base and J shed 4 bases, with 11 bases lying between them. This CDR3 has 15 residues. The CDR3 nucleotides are TGTGCCAGCAGTTTAGAACCGCCTTCTTACAATGAGCAGTTCTTC. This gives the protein CASSLEPPSYNEQFF.

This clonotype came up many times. The CDR3 spells CASTRVGDNEQFF. In nucleotides, the CDR3 is TGTGCCAGCACCAGGGTGGGGGACAATGAGCAGTTCTTC. V is TRBV9 and J is TRBJ2-1; the D call may be TRBD1 or TRBD2 (5 bases each). CDR3 length: 13 residues. The germline V gene has CDR1 SGDLS and CDR2 YYNGEE. Trimming cost V 6 bases and J 5 bases, with 12 bases left between them.

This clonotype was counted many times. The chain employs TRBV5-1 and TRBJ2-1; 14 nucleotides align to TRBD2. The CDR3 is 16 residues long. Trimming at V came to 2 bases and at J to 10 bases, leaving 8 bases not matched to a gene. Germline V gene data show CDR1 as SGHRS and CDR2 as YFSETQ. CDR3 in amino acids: CASSFKQGTSGGEQFF. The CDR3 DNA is TGCGCCAGCAGCTTCAAACAAGGGACTAGCGGGGGCGAGCAGTTCTTC. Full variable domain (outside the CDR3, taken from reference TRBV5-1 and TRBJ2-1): KAGVTQTPRYLIKTRGQQVTLSCSPISGHRSVSWYQQTPGQGLQFLFEYFSETQRNKGNFPGRFSGRQFSNSRSEMNVSTLELGDSALYLCASSFKQGTSGGEQFFGPGTRLTVL.

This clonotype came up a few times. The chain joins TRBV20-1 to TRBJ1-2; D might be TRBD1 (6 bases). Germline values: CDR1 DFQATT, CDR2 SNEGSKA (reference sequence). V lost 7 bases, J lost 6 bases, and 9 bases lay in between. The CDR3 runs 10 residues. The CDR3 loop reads CSVQGNGYTF. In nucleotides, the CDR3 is TGCAGTGTTCAGGGGAATGGCTACACCTTC.

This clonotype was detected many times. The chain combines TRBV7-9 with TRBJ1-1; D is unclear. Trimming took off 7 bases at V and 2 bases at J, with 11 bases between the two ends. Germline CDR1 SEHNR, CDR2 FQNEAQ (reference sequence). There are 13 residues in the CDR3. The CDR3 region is CASNLGPNTEAFF. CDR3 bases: TGTGCCAGCAACCTAGGACCTAACACTGAAGCTTTCTTT.

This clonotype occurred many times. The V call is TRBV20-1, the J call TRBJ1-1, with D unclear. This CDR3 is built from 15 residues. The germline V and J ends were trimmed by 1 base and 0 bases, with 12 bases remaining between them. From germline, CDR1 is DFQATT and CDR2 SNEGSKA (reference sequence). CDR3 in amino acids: CSARVPGSMNTEAFF. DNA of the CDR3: TGCAGTGCTAGAGTTCCGGGCAGCATGAACACTGAAGCTTTCTTT.

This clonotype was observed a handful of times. CDR3 region: CASSGEGWASSGANVLTF. CDR3 nucleotides: TGTGCCAGCAGCGGAGAGGGGTGGGCAAGCTCTGGGGCCAACGTCCTGACTTTC. J is TRBJ2-6 and V is TRBV4-2; the D gene could be TRBD1 or TRBD2 (5 bases each). The ends were cut back, 5 bases at V and 0 bases at J, with 17 bases in the middle. The CDR3 runs to 18 residues. CDR1 and CDR2 from the germline V gene are LGHNA and YNFKEQ.

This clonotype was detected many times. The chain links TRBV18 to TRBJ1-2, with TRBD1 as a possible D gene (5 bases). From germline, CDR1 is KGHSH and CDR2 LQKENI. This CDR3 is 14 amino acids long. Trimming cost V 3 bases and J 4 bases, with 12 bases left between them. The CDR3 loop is CASSPTTELYGYTF. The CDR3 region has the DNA TGTGCCAGCTCACCTACGACAGAGCTCTATGGCTACACCTTC. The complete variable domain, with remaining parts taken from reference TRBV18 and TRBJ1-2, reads NAGVMQNPRHLVRRRGQEARLRCSPMKGHSHVYWYRQLPEEGLKFMVYLQKENIIDESGMPKERFSAEFPKEGPSILRIQQVVRGDSAAYFCASSPTTELYGYTFGSGTRLTVV.

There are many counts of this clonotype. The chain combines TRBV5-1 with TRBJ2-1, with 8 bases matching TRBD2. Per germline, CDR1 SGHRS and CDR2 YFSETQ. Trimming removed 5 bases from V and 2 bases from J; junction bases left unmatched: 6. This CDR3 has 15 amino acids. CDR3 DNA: TGCGCCAGCAGAACCCCCGGGGGGGCCTACAATGAGCAGTTCTTC. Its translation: CASRTPGGAYNEQFF.

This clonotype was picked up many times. The chain's CDR3 is CASSPPSGDTQYF. CDR3 coding DNA: TGCGCCAGCAGCCCTCCGAGCGGGGATACGCAGTATTTT. The rearrangement links TRBV5-1 to TRBJ2-3; D may be TRBD2 (6 bases). V lost 4 bases, J lost 6 bases, and 12 bases lay in between. The germline V gene encodes CDR1 SGHRS and CDR2 YFSETQ. The CDR3 covers 13 residues.

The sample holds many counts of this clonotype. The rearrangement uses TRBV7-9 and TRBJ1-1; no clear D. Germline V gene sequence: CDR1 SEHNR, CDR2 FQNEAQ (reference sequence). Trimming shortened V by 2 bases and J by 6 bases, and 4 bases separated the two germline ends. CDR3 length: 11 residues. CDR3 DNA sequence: TGTGCCAGCAGCTTATTGCCTGAAGCTTTCTTT. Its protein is CASSLLPEAFF.

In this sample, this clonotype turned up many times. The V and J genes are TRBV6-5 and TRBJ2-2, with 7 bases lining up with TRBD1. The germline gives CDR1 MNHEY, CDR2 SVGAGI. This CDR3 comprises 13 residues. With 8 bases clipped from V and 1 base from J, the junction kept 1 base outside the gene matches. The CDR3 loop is CASRQGNTGELFF. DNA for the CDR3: TGTGCCAGCCGACAGGGGAACACCGGGGAGCTGTTTTTT.

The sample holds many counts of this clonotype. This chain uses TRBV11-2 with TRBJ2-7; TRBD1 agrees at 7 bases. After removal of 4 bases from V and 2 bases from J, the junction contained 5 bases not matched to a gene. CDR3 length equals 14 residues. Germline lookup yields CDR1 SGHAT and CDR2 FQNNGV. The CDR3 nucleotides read TGTGCCAGCAGCTATGCTCAGGGGGCCTACGAGCAGTACTTC. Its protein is CASSYAQGAYEQYF. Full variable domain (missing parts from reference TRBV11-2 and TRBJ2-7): EAGVAQSPRYKIIEKRQSVAFWCNPISGHATLYWYQQILGQGPKLLIQFQNNGVVDDSQLPKDRFSAERLKGVDSTLKIQPAKLEDSAVYLCASSYAQGAYEQYFGPGTRLTVT.

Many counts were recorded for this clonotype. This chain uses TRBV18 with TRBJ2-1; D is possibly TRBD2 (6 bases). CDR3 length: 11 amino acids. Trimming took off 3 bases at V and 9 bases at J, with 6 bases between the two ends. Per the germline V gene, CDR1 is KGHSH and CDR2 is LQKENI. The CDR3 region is CASSPSGEQFF. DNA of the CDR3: TGTGCCAGCTCACCTAGCGGTGAGCAGTTCTTC.

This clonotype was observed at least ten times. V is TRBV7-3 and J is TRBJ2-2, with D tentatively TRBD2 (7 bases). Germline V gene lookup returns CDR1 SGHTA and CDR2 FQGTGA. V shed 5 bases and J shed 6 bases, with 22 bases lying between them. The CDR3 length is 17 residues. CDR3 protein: CASSPDAGARYAGELFF. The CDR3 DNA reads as TGTGCCAGCAGCCCGGACGCGGGGGCGCGTTATGCCGGGGAGCTGTTTTTT.

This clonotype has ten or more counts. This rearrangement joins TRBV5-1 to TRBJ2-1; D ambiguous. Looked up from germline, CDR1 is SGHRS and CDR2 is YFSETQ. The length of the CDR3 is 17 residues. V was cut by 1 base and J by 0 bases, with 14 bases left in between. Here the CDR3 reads CASSLMGGVSSYNEQFF. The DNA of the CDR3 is TGCGCCAGCAGCTTGATGGGCGGTGTCAGCTCCTACAATGAGCAGTTCTTC.

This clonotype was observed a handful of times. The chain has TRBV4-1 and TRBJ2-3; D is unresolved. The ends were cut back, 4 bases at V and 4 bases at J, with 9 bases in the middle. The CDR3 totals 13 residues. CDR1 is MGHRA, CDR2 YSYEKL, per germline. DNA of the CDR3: TGCGCCAGCAGCCGCTACAGCGCAGATACGCAGTATTTT. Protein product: CASSRYSADTQYF.

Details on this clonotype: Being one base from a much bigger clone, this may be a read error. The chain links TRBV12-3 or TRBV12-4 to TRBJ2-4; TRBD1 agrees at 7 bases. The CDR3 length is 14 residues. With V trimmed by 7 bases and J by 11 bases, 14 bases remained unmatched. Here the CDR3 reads CASIMGGRGNLQYF. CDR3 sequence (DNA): TGTGCCAGCATCATGGGCGGCAGGGGGAACCTTCAGTACTTC.

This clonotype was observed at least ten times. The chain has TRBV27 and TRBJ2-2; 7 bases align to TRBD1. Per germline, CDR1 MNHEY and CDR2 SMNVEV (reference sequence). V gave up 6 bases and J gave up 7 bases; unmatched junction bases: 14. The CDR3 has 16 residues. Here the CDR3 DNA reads TGTGCCAGCAGATCACCTACAGGGGCACGGGGCGGGGAGCTGTTTTTT. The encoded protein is CASRSPTGARGGELFF.

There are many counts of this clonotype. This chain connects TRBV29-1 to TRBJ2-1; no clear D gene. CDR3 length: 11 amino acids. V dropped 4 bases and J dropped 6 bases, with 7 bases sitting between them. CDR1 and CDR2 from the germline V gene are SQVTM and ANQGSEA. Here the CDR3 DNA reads TGCAGCGTTGCACAGAGCAATGAGCAGTTCTTC. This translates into CSVAQSNEQFF.

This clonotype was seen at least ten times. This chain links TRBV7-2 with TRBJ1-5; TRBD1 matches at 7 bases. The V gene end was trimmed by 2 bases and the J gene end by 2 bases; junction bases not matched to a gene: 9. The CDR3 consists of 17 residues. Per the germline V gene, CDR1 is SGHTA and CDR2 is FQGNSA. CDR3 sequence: CASSLWPDRAGNQPQHF. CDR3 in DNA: TGTGCCAGCAGCTTATGGCCAGACAGGGCCGGCAATCAGCCCCAGCATTTT.

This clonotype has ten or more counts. The CDR3 protein is CASSLTGSTGELFF. The CDR3 nucleotides read TGTGCCAGCAGCTTGACAGGGAGCACCGGGGAGCTGTTTTTT. V is TRBV5-4 and J is TRBJ2-2, with TRBD1 as a possible D gene (6 bases). Germline values: CDR1 SGHNT, CDR2 YYREEE (reference sequence). V was clipped by 1 base and J by 4 bases, with 8 bases between them. The length of the CDR3 is 14 residues. Using reference TRBV5-4 and TRBJ2-2 for the parts outside the CDR3, the full variable domain is ETGVTQSPTHLIKTRGQQVTLRCSSQSGHNTVSWYQQALGQGPQFIFQYYREEENGRGNFPPRFSGLQFPNYSSELNVNALELDDSALYLCASSLTGSTGELFFGEGSRLTVL.

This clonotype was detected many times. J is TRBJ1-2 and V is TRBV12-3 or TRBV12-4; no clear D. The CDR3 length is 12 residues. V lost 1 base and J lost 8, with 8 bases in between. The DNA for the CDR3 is TGTGCCAGCAGTTTAGTGGCAGGAGGCTACACCTTC. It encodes CASSLVAGGYTF.

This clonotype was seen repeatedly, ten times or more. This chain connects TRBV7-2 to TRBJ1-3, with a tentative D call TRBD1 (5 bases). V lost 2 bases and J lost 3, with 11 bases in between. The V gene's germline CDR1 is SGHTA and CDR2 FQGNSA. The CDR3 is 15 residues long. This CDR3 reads CASSLTAGGGNTIYF. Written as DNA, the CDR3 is TGTGCCAGCAGCTTAACAGCCGGGGGTGGAAACACCATATATTTT.

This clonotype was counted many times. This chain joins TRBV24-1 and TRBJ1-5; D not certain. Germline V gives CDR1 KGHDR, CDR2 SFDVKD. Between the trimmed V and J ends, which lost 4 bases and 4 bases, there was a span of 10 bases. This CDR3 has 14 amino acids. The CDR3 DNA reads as TGTGCCACCAGTGACCCGACCAATAATCAGCCCCAGCATTTT. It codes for CATSDPTNNQPQHF.

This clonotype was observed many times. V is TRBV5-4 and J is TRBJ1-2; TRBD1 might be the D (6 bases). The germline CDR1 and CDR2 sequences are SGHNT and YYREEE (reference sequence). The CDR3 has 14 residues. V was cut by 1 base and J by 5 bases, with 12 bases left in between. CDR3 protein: CASSLSAGEYGYTF. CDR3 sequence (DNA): TGTGCCAGCAGCTTGTCCGCAGGGGAGTATGGCTACACCTTC.